These 5 T cell receptor beta chains originate from one sample sequenced in a study of T cells after yellow fever vaccination. TCRdb re-called the 5' RACE reads with MiXCR, one entry per CDR3 protein. The profile shows roughly 50,000 distinct CDR3 sequences, 7.4% of them singletons. This specimen was CD8+ T cells sorted from PBMCs, taken more than 14 days after the first yellow fever vaccination. These receptors were taken from a man aged 18 to 35 who received the YFV17D yellow fever vaccine.

This clonotype has at least ten counts. The genes are TRBV5-6 and TRBJ2-7, with unresolved D. The germline CDR1 and CDR2 sequences are SGHDT and YYEEEE. This CDR3 is 15 amino acids long. Trimming took off 0 bases at V and 2 bases at J, with 12 bases between the two ends. CDR3 loop: CASSLAVINPYEQYV. The CDR3 nucleotides read TGTGCCAGCAGCTTGGCCGTGATTAACCCCTACGAGCAGTACGTC.

There are many counts of this clonotype. The chain combines TRBV10-3 with TRBJ2-3; 12 bases are shared with TRBD2. CDR1 is ENHRY, CDR2 SYGVKD, per germline. With 9 bases clipped from V and 2 bases from J, the junction kept 6 bases outside the gene matches. The CDR3 contains 15 residues. CDR3 region: CAIRLAGAYTDTQYF. CDR3 DNA sequence: TGTGCCATTCGACTAGCGGGGGCCTACACAGATACGCAGTATTTT.

This clonotype appeared a few times. This chain connects TRBV12-3 or TRBV12-4 to TRBJ2-1, with 14 bases aligning to TRBD2. The CDR3 has 19 amino acids. Unmatched junction bases numbered 9, after V lost 5 bases and J lost 0 bases. Here the CDR3 DNA reads TGTGCCAGCAGTGTAGGACTAGCGGGGGGACAGAGCTCCTACAATGAGCAGTTCTTC. Translating gives CASSVGLAGGQSSYNEQFF.

This clonotype was counted ten times or more. The rearrangement uses TRBV3-1 and TRBJ2-7, with D maybe TRBD2 (5 bases). CDR3 length: 12 amino acids. V lost 1 base and J 7 bases, leaving 8 bases between the germline ends. CDR1 LGHDT and CDR2 YNNKEL come from the germline V gene (reference sequence). CDR3 coding DNA: TGTGCCAGCAGCCAAGGTTCGGGGGAGCAGTACTTC. It is translated as CASSQGSGEQYF.

This clonotype was counted ten times or more. The V call is TRBV4-1, the J call TRBJ1-1, with a tentative D call TRBD1 (6 bases). Deletions cut 0 bases from V and 3 bases from J, with 11 bases between. The CDR3 loop spans 15 amino acids. Germline V gene lookup returns CDR1 MGHRA and CDR2 YSYEKL. The CDR3 coding sequence is TGCGCCAGCAGCCAAGAACCAGGGGTGGACACTGAAGCTTTCTTT. Translated: CASSQEPGVDTEAFF.